The clone carrying this T cell receptor (beta chain) occurred a few times. The antigen is undetermined. The data were taken from a study of T cells after yellow fever vaccination. The study's findings and limits: FACS-sorted repertoires could harbor abundant contaminating bulk-population clonotypes. The CD4 and CD8 compartments had a small share of their clonotypes in common. Most primary-vaccination clones recurred post-booster (around 95% CD4, 88% CD8).

V was shortened by 5 bases and J by 6 bases, with 18 bases between the two germline ends. This CDR3 spans 15 amino acids. From the 5' RACE reads, TCRdb called clonotypes with MiXCR, one entry per CDR3 protein. The sample carries 250,000 to 300,000 distinct CDR3 sequences, around 4.9% recorded once. V gene TRBV12-3 or TRBV12-4 combines with J gene TRBJ2-3; D gene uncertain. The receptor comes from a man younger than 35 who received the YFV17D yellow fever vaccine. This material consisted of CD4+ T cells sorted from PBMCs, taken on the day of the yellow fever booster vaccination. Here the CDR3 DNA reads TGTGCCAGCAGTCCTAGTAGCACCTCCTCGGATACGCAGTATTTT. Encoded protein: CASSPSSTSSDTQYF.